The 23 T cell receptor beta chains given below trace back to one sample, sequenced in a study of T cell responses to AZD1222 COVID-19 vaccine. Libraries were prepared by immunoSEQ multiplex PCR; TCRdb keeps only in-frame clonotypes and omits some of them. The sample shows around 110,000 clones, around 88% of them seen only once. This specimen consisted of peripheral blood, obtained on day 0 of AZD1222 vaccination. Source of these receptors: an adult in good health.

This clone appeared once. The chain combines TRBV6-5 with TRBJ2-7, with a weak D call TRBD1 (6 bases). CDR3 length equals 12 residues. Germline V gene data show CDR1 as MNHEY and CDR2 as SVGAGI. V was clipped by 6 bases and J by 6 bases, with 12 bases between them. CDR3 loop: CASRAQGFEQYF. CDR3 DNA: TGTGCCAGCAGAGCACAGGGTTTCGAGCAGTACTTC.

The V gene is TRBV18, the J gene TRBJ2-6, with 9 positions matching TRBD1. Trimming at V came to 3 bases and at J to 0 bases, leaving 12 bases not matched to a gene. The CDR3 contains 20 residues. Germline CDR1 is KGHSH and CDR2 is LQKENI. CDR3 protein: CASSPLVPGQGSSGANVLTF. The CDR3 nucleotides are TGTGCCAGCTCACCGCTTGTTCCGGGACAGGGAAGCTCTGGGGCCAACGTCCTGACTTTC. Supplemented by reference TRBV18 and TRBJ2-6, the full variable domain reads NAGVMQNPRHLVRRRGQEARLRCSPMKGHSHVYWYRQLPEEGLKFMVYLQKENIIDESGMPKERFSAEFPKEGPSILRIQQVVRGDSAAYFCASSPLVPGQGSSGANVLTFGAGSRLTVL.

This chain links TRBV14 with TRBJ1-1; a possible D gene is TRBD1 (6 bases). The CDR3 consists of 17 residues. Germline-derived CDR1 and CDR2 are SGHDN and FVKESK. V gave up 0 bases and J gave up 2 bases, with 16 bases separating them. DNA of the CDR3: TGTGCCAGCAGCCAAGATGTGGTCCACAGGGCAAACACTGAAGCTTTCTTT. Amino acid sequence: CASSQDVVHRANTEAFF. The full variable domain, in which reference TRBV14 and TRBJ1-1 provide the parts outside the CDR3, is EAGVTQFPSHSVIEKGQTVTLRCDPISGHDNLYWYRRVMGKEIKFLLHFVKESKQDESGMPNNRFLAERTGGTYSTLKVQPAELEDSGVYFCASSQDVVHRANTEAFFGQGTRLTVV.

The genes are TRBV25-1 and TRBJ1-2; tentative D call: TRBD1 (5 bases). There are 14 residues in the CDR3. The germline CDR1 and CDR2 sequences are MGHDK and SYGVNS. Trimming shortened V by 4 bases and J by 4 bases, and 13 bases separated the two germline ends. The CDR3 DNA is TGTGCCAGCAGTGCCGCAGGGAGCTTCTATGGCTACACCTTC. The encoded protein is CASSAAGSFYGYTF.

The chain employs TRBV18 and TRBJ2-7; D is unclear. V gave up 3 bases and J gave up 2 bases, with 8 bases separating them. CDR3 length: 13 residues. CDR1 and CDR2 from the germline V gene are KGHSH and LQKENI. The DNA for the CDR3 is TGTGCCAGCTCACCCGCCAGTCCCTACGAGCAGTACTTC. Translating gives CASSPASPYEQYF.

V gene TRBV7-2 combines with J gene TRBJ1-2; 9 bases fit TRBD1. The germline gives CDR1 SGHTA, CDR2 FQGNSA. J was trimmed by 8 bases and V by 5 bases; bases with no gene match: 12. This CDR3 has 15 residues. The CDR3 region is CASSASHGTGQGYTF. The CDR3 region has the DNA TGTGCCAGCAGCGCATCCCACGGGACAGGGCAAGGCTACACCTTC.

The chain uses TRBV7-2 and TRBJ1-4, with D hard to call. The CDR3 covers 16 residues. CDR1 is SGHTA and CDR2 is FQGNSA in the germline V gene. V shed 1 base and J shed 0 bases, with 9 bases lying between them. The CDR3 loop is CASSLVGRPTNEKLFF. CDR3 sequence (DNA): TGTGCCAGCAGCTTAGTTGGTAGACCAACTAATGAAAAACTGTTTTTT. The whole variable domain, remainder taken from reference TRBV7-2 and TRBJ1-4, is GAGVSQSPSNKVTEKGKDVELRCDPISGHTALYWYRQSLGQGLEFLIYFQGNSAPDKSGLPSDRFSAERTGGSVSTLTIQRTQQEDSAVYLCASSLVGRPTNEKLFFGSGTQLSVL.

The genes are TRBV24-1 and TRBJ2-3, with TRBD2 matching over 8 bases. Trimming at V came to 9 bases and at J to 1 base, leaving 8 bases not matched to a gene. CDR1 and CDR2 (germline): KGHDR, SFDVKD. The CDR3 extends over 15 amino acids. The CDR3 here is CATQGRGEGTDTQYF. The CDR3 DNA reads as TGTGCCACCCAAGGGCGGGGGGAAGGCACAGATACGCAGTATTTT.

The genes are TRBV5-1 and TRBJ1-4, with TRBD1 as a possible D gene (6 bases). Per germline, CDR1 SGHRS and CDR2 YFSETQ. There are 14 residues in the CDR3. V lost 2 bases, J lost 8 bases, and 13 bases lay in between. The chain's CDR3 is CASSFDIRGEKLFF. The CDR3 DNA sequence: TGCGCCAGCAGCTTCGACATAAGGGGGGAAAAACTGTTTTTT. The entire variable domain, with the rest obtained from reference TRBV5-1 and TRBJ1-4, is as follows: KAGVTQTPRYLIKTRGQQVTLSCSPISGHRSVSWYQQTPGQGLQFLFEYFSETQRNKGNFPGRFSGRQFSNSRSEMNVSTLELGDSALYLCASSFDIRGEKLFFGSGTQLSVL.

Here the CDR3 DNA reads TGTGCCATCAGCGAAGCTATAGACACCGGGGAGCTGTTTTTT. The encoded protein is CAISEAIDTGELFF. The rearrangement links TRBV10-3 to TRBJ2-2, with D uncertain. The germline V gene has CDR1 ENHRY and CDR2 SYGVKD. This CDR3 is 14 amino acids long. V was pared by 6 bases and J by 3 bases, with 11 bases between.

The V call is TRBV6-5, the J call TRBJ2-1; D call uncertain. Between the trimmed V and J ends, which lost 6 bases and 4 bases, there was a span of 16 bases. Germline CDR1 reads MNHEY; CDR2 reads SVGAGI. The CDR3 is 15 amino acids. Here the CDR3 reads CASRVSGFTYNEQFF. The CDR3 DNA is TGTGCCAGCAGGGTTAGTGGCTTTACATACAATGAGCAGTTCTTC.

The rearrangement uses TRBV7-8 and TRBJ2-1; TRBD2 is a possible D gene (5 bases). V was shortened by 1 base and J by 9 bases, with 16 bases between the two germline ends. This CDR3 contains 15 residues. The V gene's germline CDR1 is SGHVS and CDR2 FQNEAQ. CDR3 DNA: TGTGCCAGCAGCTTAGGGAGAGGGTCCATCGGTGAGCAGTTCTTC. Its protein is CASSLGRGSIGEQFF. The variable domain in full, with the rest retrieved from reference TRBV7-8 and TRBJ2-1, is GAGVSQSPRYKVAKRGQDVALRCDPISGHVSLFWYQQALGQGPEFLTYFQNEAQLDKSGLPSDRFFAERPEGSVSTLKIQRTQQEDSAVYLCASSLGRGSIGEQFFGPGTRLTVL.

This rearrangement joins TRBV7-8 to TRBJ2-7; maybe TRBD1 (6 bases). In germline, CDR1 is SGHVS, CDR2 FQNEAQ. V was trimmed by 5 bases and J by 2 bases, leaving 13 bases between them. The CDR3 has 14 amino acids. Here the CDR3 reads CASSPGQPPYEQYF. DNA for the CDR3: TGTGCCAGCAGCCCAGGACAGCCTCCCTACGAGCAGTACTTC.

This clone was seen just once. This chain joins TRBV14 and TRBJ1-1, with 8 nucleotides matching TRBD1. Per germline, CDR1 SGHDN and CDR2 FVKESK. This CDR3 region has 16 residues. The V segment lost 4 bases and the J segment 1 base; nucleotides outside the gene matches: 8. CDR3 nucleotides: TGTGCCAGCAGCCGGCTAGACAGGGGCAAGAACACTGAAGCTTTCTTT. Its protein is CASSRLDRGKNTEAFF.

The chain joins TRBV5-1 to TRBJ2-3; D perhaps matches TRBD1 (6 bases). This CDR3 comprises 17 residues. Between the trimmed V and J ends, which lost 4 bases and 0 bases, there was a span of 18 bases. Germline V gene data show CDR1 as SGHRS and CDR2 as YFSETQ. CDR3 protein: CASSPPNTGPSTDTQYF. CDR3 nucleotides: TGCGCCAGCAGCCCGCCTAATACAGGGCCGAGCACAGATACGCAGTATTTT.

The chain couples TRBV19 to TRBJ2-1, with 12 nucleotides matching TRBD2. The length of the CDR3 is 15 residues. CDR1 is LNHDA, CDR2 SQIVND, per germline (reference sequence). Trimming cost V 3 bases and J 8 bases; bases outside gene matches: 5. DNA of the CDR3: TGTGCCAGTAGTATCGGCCTAGCGGGAGGGGATGAGCAGTTCTTC. It encodes CASSIGLAGGDEQFF.

This clone appeared a single time. The rearrangement joins TRBV3-1 (or the pseudogene TRBV3-2) to TRBJ1-3, with no clear D. The CDR3 contains 16 residues. Trimming cost V 1 base and J 4 bases, with 14 bases left between them. Germline V lookup: CDR1 LGHDT, CDR2 YNNKEL (reference sequence). The CDR3 nucleotides read TGTGCCAGCAGCCAAGGCGACGCCGTATACGGAAACACCATATATTTT. Translated: CASSQGDAVYGNTIYF.

This chain uses TRBV6-2 or TRBV6-3 with TRBJ1-1, with D perhaps TRBD1 (5 bases). V lost 0 bases and J 2 bases, leaving 19 bases between the germline ends. The CDR3 loop spans 18 amino acids. Germline assignment: CDR1 MNHEY and CDR2 SVGEGT. The CDR3 loop is CASSYSYGQGGANTEAFF. Written as DNA, the CDR3 is TGTGCCAGCAGTTACTCGTACGGGCAGGGTGGGGCAAACACTGAAGCTTTCTTT.

This chain joins TRBV5-1 and TRBJ1-4; D uncertain. Germline V gene sequence: CDR1 SGHRS, CDR2 YFSETQ. Trimming shortened V by 5 bases and J by 0 bases, and 8 bases separated the two germline ends. This CDR3 is built from 14 residues. CDR3 nucleotide sequence: TGCGCCAGCAGACCCGACACAACTAATGAAAAACTGTTTTTT. Residues: CASRPDTTNEKLFF.

The chain uses TRBV19 and TRBJ2-3, with TRBD2 identical over 8 bases. J was trimmed by 1 base and V by 3 bases; bases with no gene match: 0. From germline, CDR1 is LNHDA and CDR2 SQIVND (reference sequence). The CDR3 is made up of 14 amino acids. CDR3 sequence reads: CASSISGGTDTQYF. The CDR3 coding sequence is TGTGCCAGTAGTATTAGCGGGGGCACAGATACGCAGTATTTT.

In its sample, this clone was seen once. The genes are TRBV11-2 and TRBJ2-2; 10 bases map to TRBD1. The CDR3 spans 16 residues. CDR1 and CDR2 (germline): SGHAT, FQNNGV. The V and J ends lost 4 bases and 5 bases, in that order; junction bases with no gene match: 7. The CDR3 DNA is TGTGCCAGCAGCTCAGGTGACAGGGGGCGAACCGGGGAGCTGTTTTTT. It specifies CASSSGDRGRTGELFF.

The table lists this clone with a few counts. The V gene is TRBV4-1, the J gene TRBJ2-7; the match to TRBD2 covers 9 bases. The V gene's germline CDR1 is MGHRA and CDR2 YSYEKL. This CDR3 has 15 residues. The ends lost 6 bases at V and 4 bases at J; junction bases unmatched: 10. The CDR3 protein is CASREGTSKYYEQYF. The CDR3 DNA reads TGCGCCAGCAGGGAGGGGACTAGCAAATATTACGAGCAGTACTTC.

J is TRBJ1-6 and V is TRBV25-1; D not resolved. The length of the CDR3 is 13 residues. V dropped 4 bases and J dropped 5 bases, with 6 bases sitting between them. Germline CDR1 is MGHDK and CDR2 is SYGVNS. CDR3 nucleotides: TGTGCCAGCAGTGGTCCAGATAATTCACCCCTCCACTTT. It is translated as CASSGPDNSPLHF. The entire variable domain, with the rest obtained from reference TRBV25-1 and TRBJ1-6, is as follows: EADIYQTPRYLVIGTGKKITLECSQTMGHDKMYWYQQDPGMELHLIHYSYGVNSTEKGDLSSESTVSRIRTEHFPLTLESARPSHTSQYLCASSGPDNSPLHFGNGTRLTVT.